The 8 T cell receptor beta chains listed next were all sequenced from one sample in a study of control samples from healthy donors and cancer patients. Data came from immunoSEQ multiplex PCR; TCRdb stores just in-frame clones and leaves some out. The sample has fewer than 20,000 clones; roughly 84% are singletons. Input material: PBMCs. These receptor sequences come from a woman aged 70-85 years with lung cancer.

The CDR3, as DNA: TGCAGCGTATACTCAGGGTCCGAGCAGTACTTC. It specifies CSVYSGSEQYF. The V and J genes are TRBV29-1 and TRBJ2-7, with a weak D call TRBD1 (5 bases). The CDR3 consists of 11 residues. V gave up 6 bases and J gave up 6 bases, with 12 bases separating them. Germline assignment: CDR1 SQVTM and CDR2 ANQGSEA.

V and J are TRBV5-4 and TRBJ2-2, with TRBD2 matching 8 bases. This CDR3 is 16 amino acids long. V lost 4 bases, J lost 0 bases, and 5 bases stayed unmatched. Germline CDR1 reads SGHNT; CDR2 reads YYREEE (reference sequence). The CDR3 DNA follows: TGTGCCAGCAGCACCCTAGCGGGTGCGAACACCGGGGAGCTGTTTTTT. It specifies CASSTLAGANTGELFF.

The chain employs TRBV5-1 and TRBJ2-1, with D unclear. The germline V and J ends were trimmed by 0 bases and 9 bases, with 7 bases remaining between them. Germline V gene data show CDR1 as SGHRS and CDR2 as YFSETQ. The CDR3 is 12 amino acids. CDR3 nucleotides: TGCGCCAGCAGCTTGGGGAAGGCTGAGCAGTTCTTC. This sequence encodes CASSLGKAEQFF.

The table lists this clone with a count of one. The genes are TRBV10-2 and TRBJ2-1, with 7 bases that match TRBD2. Germline CDR1 WSHSY, CDR2 SAAADI. The CDR3 runs 14 residues. With 6 bases clipped from V and 1 base from J, the junction kept 3 bases outside the gene matches. The CDR3 DNA sequence: TGCGCCAGCAGGAAGCGGGATTCCTACAATGAGCAGTTCTTC. Translation gives CASRKRDSYNEQFF.

The genes are TRBV19 and TRBJ2-7; 7 bases map to TRBD1. J lost 0 bases, V lost 5 bases, and 7 bases had no gene match. The CDR3 totals 15 residues. Germline assignment: CDR1 LNHDA and CDR2 SQIVND (reference sequence). The CDR3 sequence: CASSPSAGGSYEQYF. In nucleotides, the CDR3 is TGTGCCAGTAGTCCATCCGCAGGGGGCTCCTACGAGCAGTACTTC.

This clone was seen a single time. This rearrangement joins TRBV6-5 to TRBJ2-7, with TRBD2 matching over 7 bases. The V segment lost 9 bases and the J segment 5 bases; nucleotides outside the gene matches: 7. This CDR3 has 12 amino acids. The germline CDR1 and CDR2 sequences are MNHEY and SVGAGI. CDR3 nucleotide sequence: TGTGCCAGGGGAGGGAGAAGCCACGAGCAGTACTTC. Translating it yields CARGGRSHEQYF.

The J gene is TRBJ1-1, the V gene TRBV4-3, with no clear D. V was clipped by 0 bases and J by 1 base, with 3 bases between them. The CDR3 has 13 residues. The germline V gene encodes CDR1 LGHNA and CDR2 YSLEER. CDR3 in amino acids: CASSQDRNTEAFF. The DNA of the CDR3 is TGCGCCAGCAGCCAAGACAGGAACACTGAAGCTTTCTTT.

The V gene is TRBV7-2, the J gene TRBJ2-3, with TRBD2 identical over 7 bases. V gave up 3 bases and J gave up 3 bases; unmatched junction bases: 6. This CDR3 region has 15 residues. The germline V gene has CDR1 SGHTA and CDR2 FQGNSA. The CDR3 spells CASSLVGGPTDTQYF. The DNA for the CDR3 is TGTGCCAGCAGCTTGGTGGGAGGGCCGACAGATACGCAGTATTTT.